Listed below are T cell receptor beta chains from one sample, sequenced in a study of blood T cells in healthy people across ages. TCRdb processed the 5' RACE reads anew with MiXCR; each CDR3 protein has one entry. The sample shows about 930,000 distinct CDR3 sequences, under 35% of them seen only once. These data were likewise used in another study, on T cells of mothers and their children.

The specimen was blood. These receptors were taken from a woman aged 40 to 50 in good health. Both conserved end residues are part of each CDR3. A D gene is named only where the DNA matches it firmly. The size entry is marked missing in some rows and otherwise reads once, few, many or a size class.

clone_size: many; v_call: TRBV10-3; d_call: .; j_call: TRBJ2-7; cdr3_aa: CAIRGVGSVFHEQYF; cdr3_nt: TGTGCCATCAGGGGGGTAGGATCAGTATTCCACGAGCAGTACTTC
clone_size: .; v_call: TRBV20-1; d_call: TRBD1; j_call: TRBJ2-5; cdr3_aa: CSAVGQGGETQYF; cdr3_nt: TGCAGTGCCGTGGGACAGGGGGGAGAGACCCAGTACTTC
clone_size: few; v_call: TRBV2; d_call: TRBD1; j_call: TRBJ2-1; cdr3_aa: CASSRDREGYNEQFF; cdr3_nt: TGTGCCAGCAGTCGGGACAGGGAGGGCTACAATGAGCAGTTCTTC
clone_size: few; v_call: TRBV28; d_call: TRBD2; j_call: TRBJ2-7; cdr3_aa: CASSHLGDGRGGEQYF; cdr3_nt: TGTGCCAGCAGCCACCTCGGAGACGGCCGGGGGGGCGAGCAGTACTTC
clone_size: .; v_call: TRBV6-4; d_call: TRBD2; j_call: TRBJ2-1; cdr3_aa: CASSATSGEGSYNEQFF; cdr3_nt: TGTGCCAGCAGTGCCACTAGCGGGGAGGGCTCCTACAATGAGCAGTTCTTC
clone_size: few; v_call: TRBV12-3/TRBV12-4; d_call: .; j_call: TRBJ1-1; cdr3_aa: CASSLAGVGGAEAFF; cdr3_nt: TGTGCCAGCAGTTTGGCCGGAGTGGGGGGGGCTGAAGCTTTCTTT
clone_size: .; v_call: TRBV6-5; d_call: TRBD1; j_call: TRBJ1-2; cdr3_aa: CASSSMTGGAEGYTF; cdr3_nt: TGTGCCAGCAGTTCCATGACAGGGGGAGCGGAAGGCTACACCTTC
clone_size: .; v_call: TRBV19; d_call: .; j_call: TRBJ2-6; cdr3_aa: CASNPDRRSGANVLTF; cdr3_nt: TGTGCCAGTAACCCGGACAGAAGATCTGGGGCCAACGTCCTGACTTTC
clone_size: few; v_call: TRBV11-3; d_call: .; j_call: TRBJ2-4; cdr3_aa: CASSPGTYLAKNIQYF; cdr3_nt: TGTGCCAGCAGCCCCGGGACTTACCTAGCCAAAAACATTCAGTACTTC
clone_size: .; v_call: TRBV20-1; d_call: TRBD1; j_call: TRBJ1-2; cdr3_aa: CSAPIGTGTDYGYTF; cdr3_nt: TGCAGTGCTCCAATCGGGACAGGGACCGACTATGGCTACACCTTC
clone_size: many; v_call: TRBV20-1; d_call: .; j_call: TRBJ2-5; cdr3_aa: CSARLAQETQYF; cdr3_nt: TGCAGTGCTAGACTAGCGCAAGAGACCCAGTACTTC
clone_size: few; v_call: TRBV12-3/TRBV12-4; d_call: TRBD2; j_call: TRBJ2-3; cdr3_aa: CASSSQAGSSTDTQYF; cdr3_nt: TGTGCCAGCAGTTCCCAAGCGGGGTCAAGCACAGATACGCAGTATTTT
clone_size: few; v_call: TRBV5-1; d_call: TRBD1; j_call: TRBJ1-1; cdr3_aa: CASSLRGLTEAFF; cdr3_nt: TGCGCCAGCAGCTTAAGGGGGCTCACTGAAGCTTTCTTT
clone_size: few; v_call: TRBV7-2; d_call: .; j_call: TRBJ2-1; cdr3_aa: CASSPLPSSYNEQFF; cdr3_nt: TGTGCCAGCAGCCCCCTACCAAGCTCCTACAATGAGCAGTTCTTC
clone_size: .; v_call: TRBV27; d_call: .; j_call: TRBJ2-3; cdr3_aa: CVSSYATQYF; cdr3_nt: TGTGTCAGCAGTTATGCGACCCAGTATTTT
clone_size: .; v_call: TRBV28; d_call: TRBD1; j_call: TRBJ1-5; cdr3_aa: CASSPGQGAMEPQHF; cdr3_nt: TGTGCCAGCAGCCCCGGACAGGGGGCGATGGAGCCCCAGCATTTT
clone_size: many; v_call: TRBV29-1; d_call: .; j_call: TRBJ2-7; cdr3_aa: CSVRFSGTYEQYF; cdr3_nt: TGCAGCGTAAGATTTTCGGGGACCTACGAGCAGTACTTC
clone_size: many; v_call: TRBV25-1; d_call: .; j_call: TRBJ2-7; cdr3_aa: CASSPSPRQGGTYEQYF; cdr3_nt: TGTGCCAGCAGCCCAAGTCCCCGACAGGGAGGGACCTACGAGCAGTACTTC
clone_size: .; v_call: TRBV27; d_call: .; j_call: TRBJ2-7; cdr3_aa: CASRGVSPYEQYF; cdr3_nt: TGTGCCAGCAGAGGAGTATCACCCTACGAGCAGTACTTC
clone_size: .; v_call: TRBV12-3/TRBV12-4; d_call: TRBD2; j_call: TRBJ2-7; cdr3_aa: CASSLGGGGMYEQYF; cdr3_nt: TGTGCCAGCAGTTTAGGGGGCGGGGGGATGTACGAGCAGTACTTC
clone_size: many; v_call: TRBV20-1; d_call: TRBD2; j_call: TRBJ2-5; cdr3_aa: CSARGGRGLLEETQYF; cdr3_nt: TGCAGTGCTAGAGGGGGGAGGGGCTTGTTGGAAGAGACCCAGTACTTC
clone_size: few; v_call: TRBV7-2; d_call: TRBD1; j_call: TRBJ1-1; cdr3_aa: CASSRAGGSNTEAFF; cdr3_nt: TGTGCCAGCAGCCGTGCAGGGGGCTCAAACACTGAAGCTTTCTTT
clone_size: few; v_call: TRBV28; d_call: .; j_call: TRBJ2-7; cdr3_aa: CASRTGAGTTYEQYF; cdr3_nt: TGTGCCAGCAGAACCGGGGCAGGTACAACCTACGAGCAGTACTTC
clone_size: few; v_call: TRBV4-3; d_call: .; j_call: TRBJ1-1; cdr3_aa: CASSQDLRTAYPLNTEAFF; cdr3_nt: TGCGCCAGCAGCCAAGATCTCAGGACAGCTTATCCTTTGAACACTGAAGCTTTCTTT
clone_size: .; v_call: TRBV11-2; d_call: .; j_call: TRBJ2-3; cdr3_aa: CASIPGALGTQYF; cdr3_nt: TGTGCCAGCATCCCTGGGGCCCTGGGTACGCAGTATTTT
clone_size: .; v_call: TRBV27; d_call: .; j_call: TRBJ1-4; cdr3_aa: CASSLSFTNEKLFF; cdr3_nt: TGTGCCAGCAGTTTATCATTCACTAATGAAAAACTGTTTTTT
clone_size: .; v_call: TRBV6-2/TRBV6-3; d_call: TRBD2; j_call: TRBJ2-7; cdr3_aa: CASSYNRGLAVEQYF; cdr3_nt: TGTGCCAGCAGTTACAATAGGGGACTAGCGGTTGAGCAGTACTTC
clone_size: .; v_call: TRBV28; d_call: TRBD1; j_call: TRBJ2-7; cdr3_aa: CAIGQGSREQYF; cdr3_nt: TGTGCCATCGGACAGGGGAGTCGCGAGCAGTACTTC
clone_size: many; v_call: TRBV29-1; d_call: TRBD1; j_call: TRBJ2-7; cdr3_aa: CSATGQVSYEQYF; cdr3_nt: TGCAGCGCCACCGGACAGGTCTCCTACGAGCAGTACTTC
clone_size: .; v_call: TRBV12-3/TRBV12-4; d_call: .; j_call: TRBJ2-7; cdr3_aa: CASSRDSSSYNEQYF; cdr3_nt: TGTGCCAGCAGCCGAGACAGTAGCTCCTACAATGAGCAGTACTTC
clone_size: .; v_call: TRBV20-1; d_call: .; j_call: TRBJ2-1; cdr3_aa: CSARIQGCYEQFF; cdr3_nt: TGCAGTGCTAGAATACAGGGATGCTATGAGCAGTTCTTC
clone_size: many; v_call: TRBV29-1; d_call: .; j_call: TRBJ2-3; cdr3_aa: CSLRTDYTQYF; cdr3_nt: TGCAGCCTTCGGACGGATTATACGCAGTATTTT
clone_size: few; v_call: TRBV5-1; d_call: .; j_call: TRBJ1-1; cdr3_aa: CASSPRHRVANRDTEAFF; cdr3_nt: TGCGCCAGCAGCCCACGTCACAGGGTTGCGAATAGGGACACTGAAGCTTTCTTT